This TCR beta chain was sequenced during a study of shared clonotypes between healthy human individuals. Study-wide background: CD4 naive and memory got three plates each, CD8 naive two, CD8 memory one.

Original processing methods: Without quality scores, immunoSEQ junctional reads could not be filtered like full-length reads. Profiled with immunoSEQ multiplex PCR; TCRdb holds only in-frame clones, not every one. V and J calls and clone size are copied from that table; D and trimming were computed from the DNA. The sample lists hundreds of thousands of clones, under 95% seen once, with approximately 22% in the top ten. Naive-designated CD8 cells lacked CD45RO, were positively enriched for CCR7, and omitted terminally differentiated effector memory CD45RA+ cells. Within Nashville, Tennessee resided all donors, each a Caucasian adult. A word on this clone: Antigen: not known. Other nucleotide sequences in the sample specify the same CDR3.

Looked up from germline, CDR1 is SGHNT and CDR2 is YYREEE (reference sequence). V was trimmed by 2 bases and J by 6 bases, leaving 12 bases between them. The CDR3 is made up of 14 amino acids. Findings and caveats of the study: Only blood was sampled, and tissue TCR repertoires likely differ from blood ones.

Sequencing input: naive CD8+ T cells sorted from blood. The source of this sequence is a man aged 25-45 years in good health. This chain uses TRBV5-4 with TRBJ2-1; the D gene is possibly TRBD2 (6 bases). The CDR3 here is CASSFGRGRNEQFF. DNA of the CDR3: TGTGCCAGCAGCTTTGGGCGGGGTCGCAATGAGCAGTTCTTC.